This T cell receptor beta chain originates from a study of blood T cell repertoires in COVID-19. For the study at large: The cDNA or gDNA used as material had been derived from T cells, B-cell-depleted T cells, or PBMCs.

The repertoire was sequenced with immunoSEQ multiplex PCR; TCRdb's copy has only in-frame clones and lacks some. The table shows tens of thousands of clones, with about 95% occurring only once. The CDR3 is made up of 16 amino acids. V was pared by 0 bases and J by 7 bases, with 9 bases of the junction left unmatched. The V gene's germline CDR1 is MRHNA and CDR2 SNTAGT. Sequenced sample: peripheral blood. The chain joins TRBV6-4 to TRBJ1-5, with 7 nucleotides matching TRBD1. The sequence was obtained from a human donor with active COVID-19. The donor label of this sample is uncertain. The CDR3 loop reads CASSDSIHRGEQPQHF. Written as DNA, the CDR3 is TGTGCCAGCAGTGACTCGATCCACAGGGGCGAGCAGCCCCAGCATTTT.